This T cell receptor (beta chain) was identified in a study of CD8+ T cells in alopecia areata. The germline gives CDR1 LNHDA, CDR2 SQIVND (reference sequence). The CDR3 has 15 amino acids. The V gene lost 3 bases and the J gene lost 1 base, with 12 bases spanning the gap. Regarding this clone: The same CDR3 arises from other DNA sequences in this sample as well.

Following RNA extraction, reverse transcription yielded cDNA that acted as the sequencing template. Some clones are missing from TCRdb's copy, which holds only in-frame ones; the method was immunoSEQ multiplex PCR. The sample contains under 20,000 clones, about 63% of which appear only once. Described treatment: oral pan-JAK inhibitor, 5-10 mg twice daily. Collection of lesional scalp punch biopsies and peripheral blood was performed in alopecia areata patients. This chain links TRBV19 with TRBJ1-1, with D possibly matching TRBD1 (5 bases). The receptor comes from a human donor with alopecia areata. Sequenced material: skin, taken at week 4, from a patient treated with tofacitinib. The CDR3 nucleotides read TGTGCCAGTAGTATTACAGGCCTGGCGAACACTGAAGCTTTCTTT. Its translation: CASSITGLANTEAFF.